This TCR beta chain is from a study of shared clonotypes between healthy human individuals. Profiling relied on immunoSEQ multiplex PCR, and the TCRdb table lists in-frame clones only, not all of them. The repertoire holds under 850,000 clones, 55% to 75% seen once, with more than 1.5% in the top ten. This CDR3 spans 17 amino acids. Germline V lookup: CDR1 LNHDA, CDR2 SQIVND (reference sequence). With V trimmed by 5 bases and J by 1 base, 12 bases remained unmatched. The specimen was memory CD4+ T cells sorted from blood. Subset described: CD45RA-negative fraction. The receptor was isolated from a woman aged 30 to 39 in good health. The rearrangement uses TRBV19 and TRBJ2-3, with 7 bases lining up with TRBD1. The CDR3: CASSLQSGTAGTDTQYF. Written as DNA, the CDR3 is TGTGCCAGTAGTTTGCAGTCCGGGACAGCAGGCACAGATACGCAGTATTTT.